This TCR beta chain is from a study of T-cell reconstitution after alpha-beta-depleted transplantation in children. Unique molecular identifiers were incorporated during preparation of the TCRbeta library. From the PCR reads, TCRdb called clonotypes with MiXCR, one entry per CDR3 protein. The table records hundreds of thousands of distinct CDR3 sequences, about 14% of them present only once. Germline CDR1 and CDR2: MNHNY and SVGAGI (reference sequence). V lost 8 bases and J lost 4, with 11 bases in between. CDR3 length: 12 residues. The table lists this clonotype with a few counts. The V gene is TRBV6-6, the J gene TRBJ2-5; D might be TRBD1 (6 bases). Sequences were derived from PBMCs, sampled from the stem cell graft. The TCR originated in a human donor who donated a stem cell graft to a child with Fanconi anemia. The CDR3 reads CASQEGGETQYF. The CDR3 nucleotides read TGTGCCAGCCAAGAAGGGGGAGAGACCCAGTACTTC.